The T cell receptor beta chain described here comes from a study of memory CD4+ T cells and cytomegalovirus serostatus. Study in general: This sample comes from healthy Belgian adults, 9 CMV seropositive, 24 seronegative.

The CDR3 covers 16 residues. Germline CDR1 KGHSH, CDR2 LQKENI. Trimming took 1 base from V and 5 from J, leaving 15 bases between them. Study-level points and caveats: Suggested: most of the CMV-linked TCR signature lies in CD4+ memory cells. CD4+ memory repertoires contained about 40% of the roughly 150 reported CMV TCRbeta sequences.

Repertoires were generated with immunoSEQ multiplex PCR, while TCRdb's copy carries only in-frame clones and drops some. Of about 27,000 clones detected, approximately 72% appear once; the ten largest clones hold around 0.67%. Single viable CD3+CD4+CD8-CD45RO+ cells were sorted as the memory CD4+ T cells. For this clone: The antigen remains undetermined.

The receptor was isolated from an adult in good health and CMV-seronegative. This chain links TRBV18 with TRBJ2-1, with D unclear. The sample was memory CD4+ T cells from blood. For the CDR3, the DNA is TGTGCCAGCTCACCACTTGCCCCGACCCTTAACAATGAGCAGTTCTTC. Translating gives CASSPLAPTLNNEQFF.